The clone carrying this T cell receptor beta chain was seen more than once but under ten times. Its specificity is not known. Expressed TCRB transcripts were sequenced, since all the RNA that had been isolated was reverse transcribed. Assay: immunoSEQ multiplex PCR; the TCRdb copy retains only in-frame clones and omits some. The sample shows 680,000 or so clones, 15% to 17% of them seen only once. Unmatched junction bases numbered 10, after V lost 7 bases and J lost 6 bases. The CDR3 is 15 amino acids. Germline CDR1 SGHRS, CDR2 YFSETQ. The sample originates from a study of beta chain features in type 1 diabetes. Populations obtained by sorting all exceeded 95% purity. Findings and caveats of the study: TCRB CDR3s were moderately but significantly shorter in Type 1 diabetes patients in all four CD4+ subsets. PCR might preferentially amplify shorter templates, equally in patients and controls.

V is TRBV5-1 and J is TRBJ1-4, with 9 bases fitting TRBD1. The sample consisted of naive CD4+ T cells from blood. This clonotype originated in a man younger than 30 in good health. CDR3 sequence: CASRMPGQGDEKLFF. As DNA, the CDR3 is TGCGCCAGCCGGATGCCGGGACAGGGCGATGAAAAACTGTTTTTT. Full variable domain (missing parts from reference TRBV5-1 and TRBJ1-4): KAGVTQTPRYLIKTRGQQVTLSCSPISGHRSVSWYQQTPGQGLQFLFEYFSETQRNKGNFPGRFSGRQFSNSRSEMNVSTLELGDSALYLCASRMPGQGDEKLFFGSGTQLSVL.